The 7 T cell receptor beta chains below come from one sample, sequenced in a study of immune characteristics of hereditary and idiopathic chronic pancreatitis. Chronic pancreatitis tissue was collected during total pancreatectomy with islet autotransplantation. Sequencing was performed with immunoSEQ multiplex PCR; in TCRdb, only in-frame clones are kept and a portion is missing. The table includes over 14,000 clones, more than 60% detected once. The sequencing input was pancreas tissue with hereditary chronic pancreatitis. These receptor sequences come from a human donor with chronic pancreatitis.

The gene calls are TRBV27 and TRBJ1-1, with D unclear. Germline CDR1 reads MNHEY; CDR2 reads SMNVEV (reference sequence). The CDR3 is 13 residues long. Trimming left V 0 bases short and J 9 bases short, with 11 bases between. CDR3 sequence: CASSLSVESKAFF. The CDR3 region has the DNA TGTGCCAGCAGTTTATCAGTCGAGTCAAAAGCTTTCTTT.

In DNA form, the CDR3 reads TGTGCCAGCAGCCAGGGACAGGGAAGCTACGAGCAGTACTTC. This sequence encodes CASSQGQGSYEQYF. This sequence joins TRBV7-9 and TRBJ2-7, with 9 bases matching TRBD1. The CDR3 length is 14 residues. The V gene's germline CDR1 is SEHNR and CDR2 FQNEAQ (reference sequence). J gave up 3 bases and V 5 bases, and 5 bases lay outside the gene matches.

This clone was found once. The chain has TRBV2 and TRBJ2-2, with a possible D match to TRBD1 (8 bases). Trimming took off 11 bases at V and 0 bases at J, with 22 bases between the two ends. Germline values: CDR1 SNHLY, CDR2 FYNNEI. CDR3 size: 17 residues. CDR3 protein: CAAGDRRPLTNTGELFF. For the CDR3, the DNA is TGTGCCGCGGGGGACAGGCGCCCTTTAACGAACACCGGGGAGCTGTTTTTT.

The rearrangement joins TRBV7-9 to TRBJ2-1, with 8 bases identical to TRBD2. The length of the CDR3 is 16 residues. V was pared by 1 base and J by 5 bases, with 7 bases of the junction left unmatched. From germline, CDR1 is SEHNR and CDR2 FQNEAQ (reference sequence). Here the CDR3 reads CASSLVEAGVHNEQFF. The CDR3 DNA reads TGTGCCAGCAGCTTAGTGGAAGCGGGAGTGCACAATGAGCAGTTCTTC.

V usage is TRBV18 and J usage is TRBJ2-5, with 8 bases matching TRBD1. V shed 3 bases and J 2 bases; nucleotides not matched to a gene: 2. Germline V gene data show CDR1 as KGHSH and CDR2 as LQKENI. CDR3 length equals 14 residues. In DNA, the CDR3 is TGTGCCAGCTCACCCGGACAGGGACAAGAGACCCAGTACTTC. Residues: CASSPGQGQETQYF.

Comment on this clone: Germline is not matched at one junction end, which may reflect a read error. The V gene is TRBV7-8, the J gene TRBJ2-3; TRBD2 aligns across 11 bases. The CDR3 extends over 14 amino acids. Per the germline V gene, CDR1 is SGHVS and CDR2 is FQNEAQ. The CDR3 bases are TGTGCCAGCAGCCTAGCGGGAGGTTCAGATACGCAGTATTTT. The encoded protein is CASSLAGGSDTQYF.

The chain combines TRBV5-1 with TRBJ2-5; D possibly uses TRBD1 or TRBD2 (5 bases each). The germline gives CDR1 SGHRS, CDR2 YFSETQ. The CDR3 extends over 15 amino acids. V was pared by 6 bases and J by 0 bases, with 15 bases between. The CDR3 spells CASTDPRGNQETQYF. The CDR3 DNA is TGCGCCAGCACTGACCCGAGGGGCAACCAAGAGACCCAGTACTTC. Based on the CDR3 plus reference TRBV5-1 and TRBJ2-5, the full variable domain is KAGVTQTPRYLIKTRGQQVTLSCSPISGHRSVSWYQQTPGQGLQFLFEYFSETQRNKGNFPGRFSGRQFSNSRSEMNVSTLELGDSALYLCASTDPRGNQETQYFGPGTRLLVL.